This T cell receptor (beta chain) was captured by sequencing in a study of cytomegalovirus exposure and HLA in healthy donors. The CDR3 is 14 amino acids. The germline gives CDR1 MNHNS, CDR2 SASEGT. Trimming at V came to 4 bases and at J to 3 bases, leaving 3 bases not matched to a gene. Turning to this clone: What it recognizes is unknown.

Study findings and constraints: HLA allele associations emerged for fewer than 20,000 TCR beta sequences in a later analysis, at 0.05 false discovery rate.

A multiplex PCR was run with 60 Vbeta primers and 13 Jbeta primers. TCRdb's copy holds only in-frame clones and misses some; the assay was immunoSEQ multiplex PCR. The profile shows about 98,000 clones, 83% of them singletons. The gene calls are TRBV6-1 and TRBJ2-7, with TRBD1 matching 10 bases. Sequencing was performed on PBMCs. The sequence was collected from a man between 35 and 55 years old in good health and CMV-seronegative. CDR3 in DNA: TGTGCCAGCAGTGGGCGGACAGGGGGCTACGAGCAGTACTTC. Its translation: CASSGRTGGYEQYF.